The 20 T cell receptor beta chains below come from one sample, sequenced in a study of cytomegalovirus exposure and HLA in healthy donors. Clones were read by immunoSEQ multiplex PCR, and TCRdb kept only the in-frame ones, dropping some. This sample carries tens of thousands of clones, roughly 90% of them seen once, and the ten largest clones take 1% to 1.5%. The sequencing sample was made of PBMCs. Receptors were obtained from a woman aged 18-29 years in good health and CMV-seronegative.

The CDR3 sequence is CASSPPGWSRGLGAPPLHF. The CDR3 bases are TGTGCCAGCAGCCCTCCGGGTTGGAGCAGGGGGCTTGGAGCGCCACCCCTCCACTTT. The V call is TRBV7-9, the J call TRBJ1-6, with TRBD1 identical over 8 bases. The V gene's germline CDR1 is SEHNR and CDR2 FQNEAQ (reference sequence). The CDR3 length is 19 residues. V was clipped by 5 bases and J by 11 bases; unmatched bases: 23.

This clone was counted only a few times. The chain recombines TRBV2 with TRBJ1-1, with D unresolved. CDR1 and CDR2 (germline): SNHLY, FYNNEI. The CDR3 covers 14 residues. V lost 5 bases, J lost 0 bases, and 10 bases lay in between. As DNA, the CDR3 is TGTGCCAGCAGTTGGTACAGCATGAACACTGAAGCTTTCTTT. This sequence encodes CASSWYSMNTEAFF.

The CDR3 loop reads CASSQTSLAGGLYF. The CDR3 DNA is TGCGCCAGCAGCCAGACCTCTCTAGCGGGGGGACTCTACTTC. The J gene is TRBJ2-5, the V gene TRBV4-1; 11 bases are a match to TRBD2. Germline V CDR1 and CDR2: MGHRA, YSYEKL. The CDR3 extends over 14 amino acids. Trimming removed 3 bases from V and 14 bases from J; junction bases left unmatched: 11.

The rearrangement joins TRBV7-6 to TRBJ2-3, with 14 bases lining up with TRBD2. The CDR3 contains 18 residues. Germline trimming cut 4 bases from V and 0 bases from J; bases unmatched to any gene: 6. Looked up from germline, CDR1 is SGHVS and CDR2 is FNYEAQ. CDR3 sequence reads: CASSSGLAGVASTDTQYF. CDR3 nucleotides: TGTGCCAGCAGCTCGGGACTAGCGGGGGTAGCTAGCACAGATACGCAGTATTTT.

This clone has a single count. The chain couples TRBV7-2 to TRBJ1-2; D remains unclear. Germline-derived CDR1 and CDR2 are SGHTA and FQGNSA. The length of the CDR3 is 14 residues. Trimming removed 1 base at V and 0 bases at J, with 6 bases between. CDR3 sequence: CASSLDRTNYGYTF. CDR3 nucleotides: TGTGCCAGCAGCTTAGACAGAACTAACTATGGCTACACCTTC.

The chain carries TRBV7-9 and TRBJ2-7; 7 bases agree with TRBD2. Germline V gene lookup returns CDR1 SEHNR and CDR2 FQNEAQ (reference sequence). The CDR3 extends over 14 amino acids. With V trimmed by 1 base and J by 5 bases, 5 bases remained unmatched. DNA for the CDR3: TGTGCCAGCAGCTTAGGGGGACTAAGCCACGAGCAGTACTTC. Translating gives CASSLGGLSHEQYF.

This chain connects TRBV28 to TRBJ2-7, with D unclear. Per germline, CDR1 MDHEN and CDR2 SYDVKM. CDR3 length: 12 residues. Trimming left V 3 bases short and J 5 bases short, with 8 bases between. CDR3 in amino acids: CASSLVHNEQYF. CDR3 in DNA: TGTGCCAGCAGTTTGGTACACAACGAGCAGTACTTC.

The V call is TRBV29-1, the J call TRBJ1-6; D possibly corresponds to TRBD1 (5 bases). V lost 3 bases, J lost 7 bases, and 13 bases lay in between. The CDR3 spans 14 residues. Looked up from germline, CDR1 is SQVTM and CDR2 is ANQGSEA. CDR3 DNA: TGCAGCGTTGAGTCTCCTCACAGGAATTCACCCCTCCACTTT. Protein sequence: CSVESPHRNSPLHF.

The chain combines TRBV5-1 with TRBJ2-3; TRBD1 matches 10 bases. This CDR3 spans 15 amino acids. Germline CDR1 and CDR2: SGHRS and YFSETQ. J lost 2 bases, V lost 4 bases, and 4 bases had no gene match. The CDR3 region has the DNA TGCGCCAGCAGCCTGACAGGGGGCAACACAGATACGCAGTATTTT. This gives the protein CASSLTGGNTDTQYF.

In its sample, this clone was seen a few times. The chain joins TRBV6-1 to TRBJ2-3, with 7 nucleotides matching TRBD2. Trimming cost V 1 base and J 5 bases; bases outside gene matches: 15. Germline V lookup: CDR1 MNHNS, CDR2 SASEGT. This CDR3 spans 18 amino acids. CDR3 sequence: CASSEERAPSGLEDTQYF. For the CDR3, the DNA is TGTGCCAGCAGTGAAGAGCGGGCCCCTAGCGGCCTTGAAGATACGCAGTATTTT.

The rearrangement links TRBV5-1 to TRBJ1-5; 7 positions match TRBD1. Losses at the gene ends were 4 bases for V and 4 bases for J; bases not matched to a gene: 8. Germline V gene lookup returns CDR1 SGHRS and CDR2 YFSETQ. This CDR3 comprises 15 residues. CDR3 loop: CASSLLGQANQPQHF. CDR3 in DNA: TGCGCCAGCAGCCTCCTCGGACAGGCGAATCAGCCCCAGCATTTT.

The CDR3 region is CASSTGREETQYF. For the CDR3, the DNA is TGTGCCAGCAGCACAGGACGCGAGGAGACCCAGTACTTC. This chain links TRBV7-8 with TRBJ2-5; D perhaps matches TRBD1 (5 bases). Trimming removed 5 bases at V and 5 bases at J, with 12 bases between. The germline CDR1 and CDR2 sequences are SGHVS and FQNEAQ. This CDR3 is built from 13 residues.

This chain connects TRBV19 to TRBJ2-3, with no clear D. This CDR3 spans 14 amino acids. Germline V gives CDR1 LNHDA, CDR2 SQIVND (reference sequence). The V end was cut by 2 bases, the J end by 6 bases, with 12 bases between. The CDR3 reads CASSIKSSIDTQYF. The CDR3 DNA reads as TGTGCCAGTAGTATAAAGTCGAGCATCGATACGCAGTATTTT.

The gene calls are TRBV6-1 and TRBJ2-7; perhaps TRBD2 as D (7 bases). Germline assignment: CDR1 MNHNS and CDR2 SASEGT. The germline V and J ends were trimmed by 1 base and 4 bases, with 14 bases remaining between them. The CDR3 totals 15 residues. This chain's CDR3 is CASSEGWGGSYEQYF. The DNA for the CDR3 is TGTGCCAGCAGTGAAGGGTGGGGGGGCTCGTACGAGCAGTACTTC.

The V call is TRBV28, the J call TRBJ1-5, with TRBD1 matching 9 bases. The CDR3 is 14 residues long. Trimming at V came to 6 bases and at J to 5 bases, leaving 5 bases not matched to a gene. The V gene's germline CDR1 is MDHEN and CDR2 SYDVKM. CDR3 loop: CASRGGTGYQPQHF. CDR3 nucleotides: TGTGCCAGCAGGGGGGGGACAGGGTATCAGCCCCAGCATTTT.

The gene calls are TRBV7-2 and TRBJ1-3; D gene ambiguous. The CDR3 runs to 14 residues. V lost 0 bases, J lost 1 base, and 4 bases lay in between. Germline V gives CDR1 SGHTA, CDR2 FQGNSA. The CDR3 nucleotides read TGTGCCAGCAGCTTAGCTACATCTGGAAACACCATATATTTT. Encoded protein: CASSLATSGNTIYF.

J is TRBJ1-6 and V is TRBV6-1; unclear D gene. This CDR3 has 14 amino acids. The V and J ends lost 6 bases and 10 bases respectively, with 16 bases between them. The germline V gene encodes CDR1 MNHNS and CDR2 SASEGT. The CDR3 DNA follows: TGTGCCAGCAGGAATGAGAGGTTGTGGTCACCCCTCCACTTT. Translating gives CASRNERLWSPLHF.

The V and J genes are TRBV11-2 and TRBJ1-3, with D unresolved. This CDR3 is 16 amino acids long. V was clipped by 5 bases and J by 0 bases, with 14 bases between them. Germline assignment: CDR1 SGHAT and CDR2 FQNNGV. As DNA, the CDR3 is TGTGCCAGCAGCCGGCGGGTAGGGAGCTCTGGAAACACCATATATTTT. Translated: CASSRRVGSSGNTIYF.

The V call is TRBV19, the J call TRBJ2-7; 10 bases agree with TRBD1. After removal of 6 bases from V and 2 bases from J, the junction contained 7 bases not matched to a gene. The CDR3 runs 15 residues. Germline V lookup: CDR1 LNHDA, CDR2 SQIVND (reference sequence). CDR3 amino acids: CASRPGGTGAYEQYF. CDR3 DNA: TGTGCCAGTAGGCCTGGGGGGACAGGGGCCTACGAGCAGTACTTC.

The chain has TRBV27 and TRBJ1-2; TRBD1 matches 11 bases. V shed 0 bases and J 1 base; nucleotides not matched to a gene: 7. Germline V gives CDR1 MNHEY, CDR2 SMNVEV (reference sequence). The CDR3 totals 18 residues. The CDR3 DNA follows: TGTGCCAGCAGTTTATCGGGAATTGGGACAGGGGGTAACTATGGCTACACCTTC. Residues: CASSLSGIGTGGNYGYTF.